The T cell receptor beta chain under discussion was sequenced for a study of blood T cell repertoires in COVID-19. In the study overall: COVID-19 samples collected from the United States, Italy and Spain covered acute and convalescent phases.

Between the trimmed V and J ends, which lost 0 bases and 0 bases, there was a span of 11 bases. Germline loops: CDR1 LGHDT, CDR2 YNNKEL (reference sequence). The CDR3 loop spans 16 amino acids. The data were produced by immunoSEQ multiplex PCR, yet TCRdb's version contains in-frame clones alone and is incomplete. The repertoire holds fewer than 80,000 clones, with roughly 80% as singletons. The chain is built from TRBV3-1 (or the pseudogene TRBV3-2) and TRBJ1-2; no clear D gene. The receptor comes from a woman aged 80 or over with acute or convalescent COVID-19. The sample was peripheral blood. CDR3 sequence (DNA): TGTGCCAGCAGCCAAGATGGGCGGGGATCTAACTATGGCTACACCTTC. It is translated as CASSQDGRGSNYGYTF.